This T cell receptor (beta chain) was captured in a study of T cell repertoires in cytomegalovirus infection. Study details: An indication of both CMV infection and matching HLA type came from public TCR beta signatures.

This clonotype was picked up a small number of times. Its specificity is unknown. Trimming stripped 1 base from V and 7 bases from J, with 13 bases between. The germline V gene has CDR1 SGHAT and CDR2 FQNNGV. CDR3 length: 15 residues. Notes on the study in general: Cumulative public TCR beta family frequency identified carriers of CMV plus the relevant HLA. What dominated the ex vivo response were HLA-C-restricted CMV-specific TCR beta clonotypes.

TCRdb called the reads again in MiXCR, with one record for every CDR3 protein. Of hundreds of thousands of distinct CDR3 sequences in the sample, approximately 32% were seen once. This clonotype originated in a human donor in good health (CMV status not recorded). Some clones in this sample may be carry-over from other donors' samples. The sample comprised PBMCs. The genes are TRBV11-2 and TRBJ2-2, with a weak D call TRBD1 (6 bases). The CDR3 DNA reads TGTGCCAGCAGCTTAGGACTCAGGGGAGTCGGGGAGCTGTTTTTT. This codes for CASSLGLRGVGELFF.